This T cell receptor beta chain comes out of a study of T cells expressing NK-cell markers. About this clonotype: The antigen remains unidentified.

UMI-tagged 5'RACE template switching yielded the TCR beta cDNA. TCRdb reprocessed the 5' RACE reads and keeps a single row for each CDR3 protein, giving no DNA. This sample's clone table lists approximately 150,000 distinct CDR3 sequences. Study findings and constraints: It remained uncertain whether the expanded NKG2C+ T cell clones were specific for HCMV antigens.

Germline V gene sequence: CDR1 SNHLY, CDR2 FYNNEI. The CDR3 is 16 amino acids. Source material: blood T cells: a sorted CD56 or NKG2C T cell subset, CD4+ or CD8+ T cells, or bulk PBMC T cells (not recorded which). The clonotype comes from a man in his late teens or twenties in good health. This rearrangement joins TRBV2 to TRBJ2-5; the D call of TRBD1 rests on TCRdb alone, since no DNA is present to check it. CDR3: CASRDLTGGAEETQYF.